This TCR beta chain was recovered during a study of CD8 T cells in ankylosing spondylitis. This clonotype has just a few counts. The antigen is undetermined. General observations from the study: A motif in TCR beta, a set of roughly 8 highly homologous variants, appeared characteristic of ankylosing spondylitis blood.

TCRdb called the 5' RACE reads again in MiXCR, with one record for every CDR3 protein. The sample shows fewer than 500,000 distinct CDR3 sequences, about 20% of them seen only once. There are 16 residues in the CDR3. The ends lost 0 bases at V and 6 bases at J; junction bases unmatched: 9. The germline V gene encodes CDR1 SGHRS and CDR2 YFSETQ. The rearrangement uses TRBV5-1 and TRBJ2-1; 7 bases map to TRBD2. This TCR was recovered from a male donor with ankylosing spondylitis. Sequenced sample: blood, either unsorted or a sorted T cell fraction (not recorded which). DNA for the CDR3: TGCGCCAGCAGCTTGGTGCTAGCGAGCGGGGTCAATGAGCAGTTCTTC. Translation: CASSLVLASGVNEQFF.